Listed below are T cell receptor beta chains from one sample, sequenced in a study of T cell responses to AZD1222 COVID-19 vaccine. Profiled with immunoSEQ multiplex PCR; TCRdb holds only in-frame clones, not every one. The sample shows around 78,000 clones, under 95% of them seen only once. The input for sequencing was peripheral blood, taken on day 0 of MenACWY control vaccination. Receptors were obtained from an adult in good health. CDR3s include the opening cysteine and the closing phenylalanine or tryptophan. D genes are given only for firm matches. Not all rows give a size; the values are once, few, many and, for expanded clones, a class.

cdr3_nt cdr3_aa j_call d_call v_call clone_size
TGCGCCAGCAGCTTACTACAGGGGGAAAAGGGAGCTTTCTTT CASSLLQGEKGAFF TRBJ1-1 TRBD1 TRBV5-1 NA
TGTGCCAGCGCGACTAGCGGGAATGAAGCCGGGGAGCTGTTTTTT CASATSGNEAGELFF TRBJ2-2 TRBD2 TRBV7-2 NA
TGTGCCAGCAGCTTCTCGTCCGGCTCCTACGAGCAGTACTTC CASSFSSGSYEQYF TRBJ2-7 NA TRBV7-8 NA
TGTGCCTGGAAACTGGACAGGCCCCGGGATACGCAGTATTTT CAWKLDRPRDTQYF TRBJ2-3 TRBD1 TRBV30 NA
TGTGCCAGCAGCGCACAGGTTGGGGGGAACACTGAAGCTTTCTTT CASSAQVGGNTEAFF TRBJ1-1 NA TRBV9 NA
TGTGCCAGCAGCCCCAGAGCGACAGTCAACGAGCAGTACTTC CASSPRATVNEQYF TRBJ2-7 NA TRBV7-8 NA
TGTGCCAGCAGTACTGGTCCTGGAAACACCATATATTTT CASSTGPGNTIYF TRBJ1-3 NA TRBV6-5 NA
TGTGCCGGGGGAGGCGACAGGGACAACACTGAAGCTTTCTTT CAGGGDRDNTEAFF TRBJ1-1 TRBD1 TRBV7-9 NA
TGTGCCAGTAGGACTAGGGGGTCGGGGAATGAAAAACTGTTTTTT CASRTRGSGNEKLFF TRBJ1-4 NA TRBV19 NA
TGTGCCAGCAGTGAACGTAGCGGGAGCCCCCAAGAGACCCAGTACTTC CASSERSGSPQETQYF TRBJ2-5 TRBD2 TRBV27 NA
TGTGCCAGCAGTCCGGGGACATCGGGCTACACCTTC CASSPGTSGYTF TRBJ1-2 NA TRBV6-5 NA
TGTGCCAGCAGTGTCCCTAGCGGGAGTTCCTACAATGAGCAGTTCTTC CASSVPSGSSYNEQFF TRBJ2-1 TRBD2 TRBV25-1 NA
TGTGCCAGCAGCAAGTCAGCGCGAATTGGACAGGGCGGCGAGCAGTACTTC CASSKSARIGQGGEQYF TRBJ2-7 NA TRBV21-1 NA
TGTGCCAGCACCCCCCCGGGGGCCCCCTACGAGCAGTACTTC CASTPPGAPYEQYF TRBJ2-7 NA TRBV6-5 NA
TGTGCCAGCAGCCTAGCCGGTTCCTACGAGCAGTACTTC CASSLAGSYEQYF TRBJ2-7 NA TRBV14 NA
TGTGCCTGGAGCTCCGGGACAGACGGCGAAAAACTGTTTTTT CAWSSGTDGEKLFF TRBJ1-4 TRBD1 TRBV30 once
TGTGCCAGCAGCGTAGGGGCAGAGTATGTTAATGAAAAACTGTTTTTT CASSVGAEYVNEKLFF TRBJ1-4 NA TRBV9 NA
TGTGCCAGCACCTCAACAGACCTCTATAATTCACCCCTCCACTTT CASTSTDLYNSPLHF TRBJ1-6 NA TRBV7-9 NA
TGTGCCAGCTCGTCCACGTTGATGGGGACAGGGGGCGCGGCTGAAAAACTGTTTTTT CASSSTLMGTGGAAEKLFF TRBJ1-4 TRBD1 TRBV18 NA
TGTGCCAGCAGTTACGAATTATCGTCGGGCAATGAGCAGTTCTTC CASSYELSSGNEQFF TRBJ2-1 NA TRBV6-2/TRBV6-3 NA
TGTGCCAGTAGTTCCCCTTCGGCGGGAGGTATTAATGAGCAGTTCTTC CASSSPSAGGINEQFF TRBJ2-1 TRBD2 TRBV19 NA
TGTGCCACCAGTGACCCGGGACAGCAAGAGACCCAGTACTTC CATSDPGQQETQYF TRBJ2-5 TRBD1 TRBV24-1 NA
TGTGCCAGCCTTACCTCTGGGGCCAACGTCCTGACTTTC CASLTSGANVLTF TRBJ2-6 NA TRBV28 NA
TGTGCCAGCAGCAAAATGACAGATACGCAGTATTTT CASSKMTDTQYF TRBJ2-3 NA TRBV5-8 NA
TGTGCTCATACCCCAGGGGGGTATGGCTACACCTTC CAHTPGGYGYTF TRBJ1-2 TRBD1 TRBV30 NA
TGTGCCAGCAGCCAAGATGCGGCTGCAACTAATGAAAAACTGTTTTTT CASSQDAAATNEKLFF TRBJ1-4 NA TRBV14 NA
TGCGCCAGCAGCCCCCTTGATAGCGGGGTAAATGAGCAGTTCTTC CASSPLDSGVNEQFF TRBJ2-1 TRBD2 TRBV4-3 NA
TGTGCCAGCAGCTTGCCTCCGGGACAGGGTGGATCGGAAGAGCAGTACTTC CASSLPPGQGGSEEQYF TRBJ2-7 TRBD1 TRBV5-4 NA
TGTGCCAGCAGCTCCTCGTTCAATTCACCCCTCCACTTT CASSSSFNSPLHF TRBJ1-6 NA TRBV7-2 few
TGCGCCAGCAGCCTAAACAGGGGCGGCACTGAAGCTTTCTTT CASSLNRGGTEAFF TRBJ1-1 TRBD1 TRBV5-1 NA
TGTGCCAGCAGACCCTCCGGGGCAACTAATGAAAAACTGTTTTTT CASRPSGATNEKLFF TRBJ1-4 NA TRBV6-5 once
TGTGCCAGCAGTTTATACCCACAGACTTACGAGCAGTACTTC CASSLYPQTYEQYF TRBJ2-7 NA TRBV28 NA
TGTGCCAGCAGCTTAGATAGGACTTTTGACACTTTCTTT CASSLDRTFDTFF TRBJ1-1 NA TRBV7-2 NA
TGTGCCAGCAGCGACATCGGCTGGGGAGGGGTCCAAGAGACCCAGTACTTC CASSDIGWGGVQETQYF TRBJ2-5 TRBD2 TRBV5-4 NA
TGTGCCAGCAGCTTAGCTCCCGATCCGGGACAGGGGTACGAGCAGTACTTC CASSLAPDPGQGYEQYF TRBJ2-7 TRBD1 TRBV7-6 NA
TGTGCCCGCGGGACAGGGGGTACCGGGGAGCTGTTTTTT CARGTGGTGELFF TRBJ2-2 TRBD1 TRBV7-9 NA
TGTGCCAGCATCACAGATTATAGCAATCAGCCCCAGCATTTT CASITDYSNQPQHF TRBJ1-5 NA TRBV6-5 NA
TGTGCCAGCAGTTTGGGAAGCACAAGCTCCTACGAGCAGTACTTC CASSLGSTSSYEQYF TRBJ2-7 NA TRBV28 NA
TGTGCCAGTAGGACTGCCGGGACAGGGGGCGGCTACACCTTC CASRTAGTGGGYTF TRBJ1-2 TRBD1 TRBV19 NA
TGTGCCAGCAGCTTGAGGCTACCCAGGACAAACGAGCAGTACTTC CASSLRLPRTNEQYF TRBJ2-7 NA TRBV5-6 NA
TGTGCCAGCAGCTCGTCGGACACTAACTATGGCTACACCTTC CASSSSDTNYGYTF TRBJ1-2 NA TRBV11-1 NA
TGTGCCAGCAGGTACCGGGACAGGGGATGGTATGGCTACACCTTC CASRYRDRGWYGYTF TRBJ1-2 TRBD1 TRBV28 NA
TGTGCCAGCAGTCTCGTCTTAGCGGGGGAGCTGTTTTTT CASSLVLAGELFF TRBJ2-2 NA TRBV12-3/TRBV12-4 NA
TGTGCCAGCTGCGGAGGATGGGAAGATACGCAGTATTTT CASCGGWEDTQYF TRBJ2-3 NA TRBV6-5 NA